Reported below is one T cell receptor beta chain. Combining a sample-barcoded 5' primer with a J-beta primer mix, a second PCR ran for 7 to 11 cycles. Every cDNA molecule carried a tag from a template-switch adaptor bearing 12 random nucleotides. TCRdb ran MiXCR on the 5' RACE reads and lists one entry per CDR3 protein. The table lists around 1,900,000 distinct CDR3 sequences, roughly two fifths of them singletons, with roughly 23% in the top ten. The CDR3 runs to 14 residues. Deletions cut 1 base from V and 0 bases from J, with 6 bases between. These data belong to a study of blood T cells in healthy people across ages.

The sample comprised blood. This TCR derives from a human donor in good health. The V gene is TRBV12-3 or TRBV12-4, the J gene TRBJ2-5; tentatively, D is TRBD2 (5 bases). This chain's CDR3 is CASSLVAHQETQYF. For the CDR3, the DNA is TGTGCCAGCAGTTTAGTAGCGCACCAAGAGACCCAGTACTTC.